This T cell receptor beta chain was profiled in a study of Graves' ophthalmopathy and Graves' hyperthyroidism. Trimming took 4 bases from V and 4 from J, leaving 11 bases between them. Germline-derived CDR1 and CDR2 are DFQATT and SNEGSKA (reference sequence). The CDR3 has 14 residues. TCR beta CDR3 regions were amplified from RNA transcripts. HTBI primers served in a first-round RT-PCR, which a second-round multiplex PCR followed. Via MiXCR, TCRdb re-called the multiplex PCR reads, giving one row per CDR3 protein. The table has 740,000 or so distinct CDR3 sequences, roughly 41% seen once. This clonotype was seen a few times.

This TCR derives from an adult man with Graves' ophthalmopathy. The sequencing input was peripheral blood. This chain links TRBV20-1 with TRBJ1-6, with D hard to call. DNA of the CDR3: TGCAGTGCTACCCCTGGCAGTTATAATTCACCCCTCCACTTT. Its protein product is CSATPGSYNSPLHF.